A selection of T cell receptor beta chains follows, all from one sample in a study of cytomegalovirus exposure and HLA in healthy donors. The protocol was immunoSEQ multiplex PCR, while the TCRdb copy is restricted to in-frame clones and leaves out a portion. The table includes approximately 190,000 clones, 70% to 80% detected once. Sequences were obtained from PBMCs. The receptors were sampled from a young woman in good health and CMV-seropositive. Each CDR3 is given without its conserved first and last residue.

v_gene | CDR3aa
TRBV19 | ASTPEPMNTEAF
TRBV5-1 | ASSLSTETYEQY
TRBV12-2 | ASRRERWTSGNEQY
TRBV11-2 | ASSRYRDGYT
TRBV6-1 | ASSEASLGQVKYGYT
TRBV6-5 | ASRQAGFTNSPLH
TRBV7-9 | ASSLGQRQTRIGVYT
TRBV15 | ATSRDRSTGVVGGYT
TRBV28 | ASSLRVRSTDTQY
TRBV2 | ASSGKRTGTEAF
TRBV5-1 | ASSFWTGGVSGNTIY
TRBV2 | ASREQGSGELF
TRBV4-1 | ASSHDQGTYEQY
TRBV7-3 | ASSELAGTDTQY
TRBV30 | ACITGIEQY
TRBV7-2 | ASSRSSGYGYT
TRBV14 | ASSPGVREETQY
TRBV7-9 | ASSLGDRQSEAF
TRBV28 | ASSLIGTGVDPVGQPQH
TRBV27 | ASKATATNNEQF
TRBV29-1 | SVEEGTAYNEQF
TRBV2 | ASSPARGTYEQY
TRBV19 | ASRNSGGTGAYEQY
TRBV7-2 | ASSLAQGLASYEQY
TRBV9 | ASSVGISYLGHQETQY
TRBV6-5 | ASSYSSQKKEKLF
TRBV6-5 | ASRWGQGTYGYT
TRBV7-2 | ASSQGNRDSYEQY
TRBV19 | ASKEGARYTEAF
TRBV2 | ASTRLNGGGTDTQY
TRBV4-2 | ASSQELAGAPWYEQY
TRBV19 | ASSIGTKGWEPQH
TRBV7-2 | ASSPTGRTDTQY
TRBV7-2 | ASSLYGTGGNTEAF
TRBV10-3 | AISTDLLAGGGDTQY
TRBV13 | ASSLRGPSGNTIY
TRBV4-3 | ASSQDEGLAVYNEQF
TRBV7-3 | ASSLQATNTGELF
TRBV15 | ATSDTNITRPQETQY
TRBV5-1 | ASSLVQPSGHNEQF
TRBV18 | ASSPAGGEGYT
TRBV7-6 | ASSERSGGSRRPF
TRBV4-1 | ASSQAQVGLLF
TRBV12-5 | ASGLVLSPGGGTEAF
TRBV10-3 | AISVAGNTEAF
TRBV27 | ASSLTAGVVEQY
TRBV27 | ASSLQVTSTYEQY
TRBV29-1 | SVQASLAGGRRGRDTQY